This TCR beta chain was found in a study of PD-1 blockade in mismatch repair-deficient tumors. A few pembrolizumab responders had their TCRs sequenced. The table came from immunoSEQ multiplex PCR; TCRdb's copy has only in-frame clones and leaves some out. The sample carries some 120,000 clones, 70% to 90% recorded once. V gave up 8 bases and J gave up 1 base; unmatched junction bases: 5. CDR3 length equals 14 residues. CDR1 and CDR2 (germline): SNHLY, FYNNEI. The sample here was peripheral blood, taken 44 weeks after starting pembrolizumab. The origin of this receptor is an adult with mismatch repair-deficient cancer. The chain couples TRBV2 to TRBJ2-7; TRBD2 matches at 10 bases. The CDR3 sequence: CASRPGLASYEQYF. DNA of the CDR3: TGTGCCAGCCGCCCGGGACTAGCGTCCTACGAGCAGTACTTC.